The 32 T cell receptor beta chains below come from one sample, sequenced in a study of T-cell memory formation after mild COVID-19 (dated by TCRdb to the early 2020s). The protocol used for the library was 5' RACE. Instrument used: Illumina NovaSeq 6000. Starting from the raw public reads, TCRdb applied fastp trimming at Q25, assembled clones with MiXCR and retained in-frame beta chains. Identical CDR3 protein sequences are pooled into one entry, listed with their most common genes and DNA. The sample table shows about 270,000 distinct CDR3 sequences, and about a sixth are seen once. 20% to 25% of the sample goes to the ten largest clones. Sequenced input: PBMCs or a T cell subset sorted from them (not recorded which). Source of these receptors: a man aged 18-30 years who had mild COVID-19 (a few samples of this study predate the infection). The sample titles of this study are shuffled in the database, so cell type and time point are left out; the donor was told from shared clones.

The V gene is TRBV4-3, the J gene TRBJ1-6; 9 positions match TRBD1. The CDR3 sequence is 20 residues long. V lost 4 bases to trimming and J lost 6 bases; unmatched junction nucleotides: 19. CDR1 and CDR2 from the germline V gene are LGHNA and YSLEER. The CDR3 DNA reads TGCGCCAGCAGCCCTTTAGGGGGACAGGGTACCAGGGTAGCTAATTCACCCCTCCACTTT. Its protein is CASSPLGGQGTRVANSPLHF.

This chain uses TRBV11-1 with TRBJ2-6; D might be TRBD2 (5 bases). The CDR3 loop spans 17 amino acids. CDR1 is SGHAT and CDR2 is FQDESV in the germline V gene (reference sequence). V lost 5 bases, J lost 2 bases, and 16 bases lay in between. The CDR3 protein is CASSGSGGLPGANVLTF. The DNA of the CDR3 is TGTGCCAGCAGCGGTAGTGGCGGGTTGCCTGGGGCCAACGTCCTGACTTTC.

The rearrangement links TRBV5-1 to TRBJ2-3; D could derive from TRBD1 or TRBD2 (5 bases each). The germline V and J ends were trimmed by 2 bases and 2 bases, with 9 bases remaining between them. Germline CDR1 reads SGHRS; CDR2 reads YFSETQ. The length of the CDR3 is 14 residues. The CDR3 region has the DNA TGCGCCAGCAGCTTTGGGACGCACACAGATACGCAGTATTTT. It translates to CASSFGTHTDTQYF.

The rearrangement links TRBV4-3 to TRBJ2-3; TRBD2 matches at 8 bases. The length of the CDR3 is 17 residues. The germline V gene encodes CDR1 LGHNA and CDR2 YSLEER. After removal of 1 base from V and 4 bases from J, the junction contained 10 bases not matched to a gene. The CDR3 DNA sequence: TGCGCCAGCAGCCAAGTTATCCGGGGGGGCCGGGCAGATACGCAGTATTTT. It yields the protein CASSQVIRGGRADTQYF.

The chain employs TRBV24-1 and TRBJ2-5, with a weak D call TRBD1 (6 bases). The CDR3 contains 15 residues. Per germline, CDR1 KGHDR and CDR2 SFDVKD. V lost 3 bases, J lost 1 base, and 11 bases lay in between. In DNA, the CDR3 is TGTGCCACCAGTGATACACGGACAGCCCAAGAGACCCAGTACTTC. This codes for CATSDTRTAQETQYF.

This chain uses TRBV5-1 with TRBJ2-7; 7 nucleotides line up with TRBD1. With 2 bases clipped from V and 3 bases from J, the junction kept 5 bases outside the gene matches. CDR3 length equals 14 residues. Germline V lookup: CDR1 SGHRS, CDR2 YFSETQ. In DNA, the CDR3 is TGCGCCAGCAGCTTCACAGGGGCCCTCTACGAGCAGTACTTC. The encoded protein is CASSFTGALYEQYF.

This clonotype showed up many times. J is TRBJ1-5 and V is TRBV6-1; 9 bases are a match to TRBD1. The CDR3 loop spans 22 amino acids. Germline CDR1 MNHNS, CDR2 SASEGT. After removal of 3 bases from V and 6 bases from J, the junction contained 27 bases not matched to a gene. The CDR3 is CASSDGEIRDRVVWGDSQPQHF. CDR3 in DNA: TGTGCCAGCAGTGATGGAGAAATTCGGGACAGGGTTGTTTGGGGGGACTCTCAGCCCCAGCATTTT.

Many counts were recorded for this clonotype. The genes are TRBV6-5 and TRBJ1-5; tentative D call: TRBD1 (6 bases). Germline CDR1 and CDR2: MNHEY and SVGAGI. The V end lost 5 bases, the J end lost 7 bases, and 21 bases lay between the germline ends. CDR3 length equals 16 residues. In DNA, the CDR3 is TGTGCCAGCAGTCCGGGGATGGGGGCCAAGAGGCAGCCCCAGCATTTT. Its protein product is CASSPGMGAKRQPQHF.

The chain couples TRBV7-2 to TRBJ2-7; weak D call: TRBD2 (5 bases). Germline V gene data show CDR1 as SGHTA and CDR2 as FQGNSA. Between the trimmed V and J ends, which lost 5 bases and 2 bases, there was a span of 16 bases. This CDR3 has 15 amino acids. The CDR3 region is CASSRGQFSAYEQYF. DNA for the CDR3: TGTGCCAGCAGCCGAGGGCAGTTTTCGGCCTACGAGCAGTACTTC.

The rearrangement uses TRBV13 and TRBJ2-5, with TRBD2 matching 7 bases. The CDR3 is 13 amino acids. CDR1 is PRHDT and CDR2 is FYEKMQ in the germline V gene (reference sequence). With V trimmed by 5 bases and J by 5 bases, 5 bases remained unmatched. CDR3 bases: TGTGCCAGCAGCCCCATTAGCGGGGAGACCCAGTACTTC. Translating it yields CASSPISGETQYF.

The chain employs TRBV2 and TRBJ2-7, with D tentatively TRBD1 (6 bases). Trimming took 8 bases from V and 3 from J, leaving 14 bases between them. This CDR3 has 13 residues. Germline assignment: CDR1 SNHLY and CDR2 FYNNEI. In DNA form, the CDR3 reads TGTGCCAGCGGATTACAGGGAATCTACGAGCAGTACTTC. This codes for CASGLQGIYEQYF.

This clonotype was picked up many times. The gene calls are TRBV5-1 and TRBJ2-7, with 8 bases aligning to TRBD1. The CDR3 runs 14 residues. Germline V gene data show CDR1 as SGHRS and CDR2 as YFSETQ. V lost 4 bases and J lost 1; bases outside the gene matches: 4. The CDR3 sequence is CASSPGQGSYEQYF. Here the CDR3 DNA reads TGCGCCAGCAGCCCAGGACAGGGTTCCTACGAGCAGTACTTC.

CDR3 sequence (DNA): TGCAGTGCTAGACGTGTCGGGGGACGCACAGATACGCAGTATTTT. It codes for CSARRVGGRTDTQYF. The chain is built from TRBV20-1 and TRBJ2-3; possibly TRBD2 for D (6 bases). CDR1 and CDR2 (germline): DFQATT, SNEGSKA (reference sequence). V was cut by 2 bases and J by 1 base, with 13 bases left in between. The CDR3 is 15 amino acids.

The DNA of the CDR3 is TGCAGTGCTACTCCCGACTACGCCCAAGAGACCCAGTACTTC. Translation: CSATPDYAQETQYF. The rearrangement joins TRBV20-1 to TRBJ2-5, with a possible D match to TRBD2 (5 bases). The CDR3 is 14 residues long. CDR1 is DFQATT and CDR2 is SNEGSKA in the germline V gene (reference sequence). V was shortened by 4 bases and J by 1 base, with 13 bases between the two germline ends.

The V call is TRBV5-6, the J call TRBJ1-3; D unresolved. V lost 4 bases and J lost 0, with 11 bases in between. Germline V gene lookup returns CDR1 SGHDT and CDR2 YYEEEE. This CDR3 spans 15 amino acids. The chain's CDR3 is CASSPSQISGNTIYF. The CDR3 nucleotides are TGTGCCAGCAGCCCCAGCCAGATCTCTGGAAACACCATATATTTT.

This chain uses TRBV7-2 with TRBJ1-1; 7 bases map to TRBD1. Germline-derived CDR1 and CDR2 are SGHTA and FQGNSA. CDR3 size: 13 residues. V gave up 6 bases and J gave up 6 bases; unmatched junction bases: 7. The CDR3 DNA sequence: TGTGCCAGCAGGCTTTACAGGGGCCCTGAAGCTTTCTTT. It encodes CASRLYRGPEAFF.

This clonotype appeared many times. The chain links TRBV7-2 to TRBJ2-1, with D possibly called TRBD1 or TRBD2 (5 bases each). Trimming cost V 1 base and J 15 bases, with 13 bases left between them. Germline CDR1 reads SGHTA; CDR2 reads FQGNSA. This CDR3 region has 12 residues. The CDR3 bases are TGTGCCAGCAGCTTAGTTCGGGACGAGGTGTTCTTC. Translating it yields CASSLVRDEVFF.

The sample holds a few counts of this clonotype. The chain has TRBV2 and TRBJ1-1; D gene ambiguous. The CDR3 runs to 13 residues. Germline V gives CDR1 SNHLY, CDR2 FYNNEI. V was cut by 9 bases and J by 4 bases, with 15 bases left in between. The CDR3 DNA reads TGTGCCAGTAGGCCCCTGAGTAGCACTGAAGCTTTCTTT. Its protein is CASRPLSSTEAFF.

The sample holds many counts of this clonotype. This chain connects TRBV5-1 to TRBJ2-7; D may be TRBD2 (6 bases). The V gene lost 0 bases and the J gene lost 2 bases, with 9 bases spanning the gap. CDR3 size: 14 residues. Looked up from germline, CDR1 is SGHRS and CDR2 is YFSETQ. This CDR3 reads CASSLGWGAYEQYF. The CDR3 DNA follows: TGCGCCAGCAGCTTGGGATGGGGGGCCTACGAGCAGTACTTC.

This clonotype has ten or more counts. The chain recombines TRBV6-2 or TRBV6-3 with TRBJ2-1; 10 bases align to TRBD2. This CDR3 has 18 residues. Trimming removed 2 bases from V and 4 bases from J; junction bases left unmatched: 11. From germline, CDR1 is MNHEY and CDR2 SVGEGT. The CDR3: CASSYLGLAGVLYNEQFF. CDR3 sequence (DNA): TGTGCCAGCAGTTACCTCGGGCTAGCGGGGGTTCTTTACAATGAGCAGTTCTTC.

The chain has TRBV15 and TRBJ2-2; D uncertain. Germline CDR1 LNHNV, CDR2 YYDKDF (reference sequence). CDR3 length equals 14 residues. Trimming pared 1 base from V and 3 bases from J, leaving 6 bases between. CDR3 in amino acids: CATSRAQYTGELFF. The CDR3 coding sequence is TGTGCCACCAGCAGAGCACAGTACACCGGGGAGCTGTTTTTT.

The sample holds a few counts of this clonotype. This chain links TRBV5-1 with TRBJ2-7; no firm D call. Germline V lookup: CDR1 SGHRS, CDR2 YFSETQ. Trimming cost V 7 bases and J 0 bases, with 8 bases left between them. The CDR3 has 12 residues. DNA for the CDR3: TGCGCCAGCTATGAGAGCTCCTACGAGCAGTACTTC. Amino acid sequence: CASYESSYEQYF. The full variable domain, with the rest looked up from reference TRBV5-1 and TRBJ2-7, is KAGVTQTPRYLIKTRGQQVTLSCSPISGHRSVSWYQQTPGQGLQFLFEYFSETQRNKGNFPGRFSGRQFSNSRSEMNVSTLELGDSALYLCASYESSYEQYFGPGTRLTVT.

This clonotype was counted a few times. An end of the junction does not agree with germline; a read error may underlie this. The CDR3 here is CASSLGTGLRYYGYTF. The CDR3 bases are TGTGCCAGCAGCCTAGGGACAGGGCTACGTTACTATGGCTACACCTTC. The chain is built from TRBV13 and TRBJ1-2; 9 nucleotides agree with TRBD1. CDR1 and CDR2 (germline): PRHDT, FYEKMQ (reference sequence). This CDR3 has 16 amino acids.

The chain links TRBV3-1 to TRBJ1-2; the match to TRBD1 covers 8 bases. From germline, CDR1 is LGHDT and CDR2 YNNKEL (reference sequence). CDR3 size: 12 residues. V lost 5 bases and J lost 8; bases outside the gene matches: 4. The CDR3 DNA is TGTGCCAGCAGCAAGACAGGGGAGGGCTACACCTTC. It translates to CASSKTGEGYTF.

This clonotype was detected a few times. The DNA of the CDR3 is TGTGCCACCAGTCGAAACTATGGCTACACCTTC. This codes for CATSRNYGYTF. The chain uses TRBV15 and TRBJ1-2; D gene ambiguous. Germline V lookup: CDR1 LNHNV, CDR2 YYDKDF (reference sequence). Trimming removed 6 bases at V and 2 bases at J, with 4 bases between. This CDR3 spans 11 amino acids. The full variable domain, completed using reference TRBV15 and TRBJ1-2, is DAMVIQNPRYQVTQFGKPVTLSCSQTLNHNVMYWYQQKSSQAPKLLFHYYDKDFNNEADTPDNFQSRRPNTSFCFLDIRSPGLGDTAMYLCATSRNYGYTFGSGTRLTVV.

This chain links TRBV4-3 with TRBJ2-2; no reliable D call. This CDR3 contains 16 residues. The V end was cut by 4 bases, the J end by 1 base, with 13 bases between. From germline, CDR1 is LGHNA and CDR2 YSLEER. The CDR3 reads CASSPNMGRNTGELFF. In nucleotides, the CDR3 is TGCGCCAGCAGCCCGAATATGGGCCGGAACACCGGGGAGCTGTTTTTT.

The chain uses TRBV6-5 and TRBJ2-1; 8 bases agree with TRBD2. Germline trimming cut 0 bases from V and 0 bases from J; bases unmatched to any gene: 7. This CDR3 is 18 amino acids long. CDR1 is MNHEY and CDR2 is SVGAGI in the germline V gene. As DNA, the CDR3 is TGTGCCAGCAGTTACTCCGGATTCGGGACTAGCTCCTACAATGAGCAGTTCTTC. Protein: CASSYSGFGTSSYNEQFF.

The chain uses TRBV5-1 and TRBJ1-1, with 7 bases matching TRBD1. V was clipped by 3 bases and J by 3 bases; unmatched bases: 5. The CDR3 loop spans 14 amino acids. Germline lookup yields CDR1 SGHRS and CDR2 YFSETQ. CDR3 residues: CASSSTGRDTEAFF. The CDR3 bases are TGCGCCAGCAGCTCGACAGGGAGGGACACTGAAGCTTTCTTT.

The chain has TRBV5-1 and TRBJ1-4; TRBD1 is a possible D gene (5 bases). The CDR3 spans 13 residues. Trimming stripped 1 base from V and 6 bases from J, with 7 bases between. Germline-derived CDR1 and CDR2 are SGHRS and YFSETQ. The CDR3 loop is CASSLTGDEKLFF. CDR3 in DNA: TGCGCCAGCAGCTTGACGGGGGATGAAAAACTGTTTTTT.

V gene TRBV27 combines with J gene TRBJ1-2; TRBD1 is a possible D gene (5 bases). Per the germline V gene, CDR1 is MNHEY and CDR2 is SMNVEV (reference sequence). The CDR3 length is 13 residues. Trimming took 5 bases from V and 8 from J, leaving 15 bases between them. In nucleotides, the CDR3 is TGTGCCAGCAGTGAGGGGTGGGGACGGGGCTACACCTTC. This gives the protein CASSEGWGRGYTF.

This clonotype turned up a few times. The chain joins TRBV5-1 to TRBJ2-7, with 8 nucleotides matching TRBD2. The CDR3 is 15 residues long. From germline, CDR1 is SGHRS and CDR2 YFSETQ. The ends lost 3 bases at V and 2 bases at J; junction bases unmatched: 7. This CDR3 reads CASSSQAGGTYEQYF. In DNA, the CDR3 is TGCGCCAGCAGCTCACAGGCGGGGGGTACCTACGAGCAGTACTTC.

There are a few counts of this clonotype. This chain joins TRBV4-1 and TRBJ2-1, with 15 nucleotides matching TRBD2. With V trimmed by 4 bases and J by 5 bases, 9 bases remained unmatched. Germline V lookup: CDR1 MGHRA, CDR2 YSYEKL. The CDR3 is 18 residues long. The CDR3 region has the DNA TGCGCCAGCAGCCGAAAAGGACTAGCGGGGGGGCCGGACAATGAGCAGTTCTTC. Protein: CASSRKGLAGGPDNEQFF.